The rows below give T cell receptor beta chains drawn from one sample of a study of cytomegalovirus exposure and HLA in healthy donors. Clones were sequenced by immunoSEQ multiplex PCR, and TCRdb holds only the in-frame ones, with some missing. The data show under 250,000 clones, roughly 80% seen once. Source material: PBMCs. The receptors here all came from a woman younger than 45 in good health and CMV-seronegative. The CDR3 runs from the conserved cysteine through the conserved F or W. The D gene is left open where the match is weak. Size is stated for part of the rows, as once, few or many counts, or as a class when the clone is expanded.

j_call,clone_size,v_call,d_call,cdr3_nt,cdr3_aa
TRBJ2-1,NA,TRBV9,NA,TGTGCCAGCAGCGTAGCTCTCGACTGGAAATCCTACAATGAGCAGTTCTTC,CASSVALDWKSYNEQFF
TRBJ2-1,NA,TRBV27,NA,TGTGCCAGCAGTTGGGACTTTAGCTCCTACAATGAGCAGTTCTTC,CASSWDFSSYNEQFF
TRBJ2-7,NA,TRBV5-4,NA,TGTGCCAGCAGCTCGTGGGGCGGCTCATACTACGAGCAGTACTTC,CASSSWGGSYYEQYF
TRBJ1-2,few,TRBV14,TRBD1,TGTGCCAGCAGCCAAGATAAGGGACAGGGGGCAGGTGGCTACACCTTC,CASSQDKGQGAGGYTF
TRBJ2-7,NA,TRBV28,TRBD1,TGTGCCAGCGGGACAGTTTACGAGCAGTACTTC,CASGTVYEQYF
TRBJ2-7,NA,TRBV5-1,NA,TGCGCCAGCAGCTTGACAGGGTTAAGGTCCTACGAGCAGTACTTC,CASSLTGLRSYEQYF
TRBJ2-7,few,TRBV7-9,TRBD1,TGTGCCAGCAGCTCCCCCCCAACAGGGGGCAGGGATTACGAGCAGTACTTC,CASSSPPTGGRDYEQYF
TRBJ2-7,NA,TRBV7-6,NA,TGTGCCAGCAGTTTATTAGGGACAAACAACTACGAGCAGTACTTC,CASSLLGTNNYEQYF
TRBJ1-6,NA,TRBV7-2,NA,TGTGCCAGCAGCCCTGGGAGGCGGGGGATTTCACCCCTCCACTTT,CASSPGRRGISPLHF
TRBJ2-3,NA,TRBV12-5,NA,TGTGCTAGTGGTTCCGTCGGCACAGATACGCAGTATTTT,CASGSVGTDTQYF
TRBJ2-7,NA,TRBV28,NA,TGTGCCATCATTACGGCCTACGAGCAGTACTTC,CAIITAYEQYF
TRBJ2-6,NA,TRBV30,NA,TGTGCCTGGAACCGGGTGCACAGGGAGTTCTCTGGGGCCAACGTCCTGACTTTC,CAWNRVHREFSGANVLTF
TRBJ1-5,NA,TRBV7-2,NA,TGTGCCAGCAGACCCGATATTTCTATTCAGCCCCAGCATTTT,CASRPDISIQPQHF
TRBJ2-5,NA,TRBV27,TRBD2,TGTGCCAGCAGTTCAAGGGGACTAGCGGAGTACCAAGAGACCCAGTACTTC,CASSSRGLAEYQETQYF
TRBJ1-2,NA,TRBV7-2,NA,TGTGCCAGCAGCCCGAAACATCGGGGGAACTATGGCTACACCTTC,CASSPKHRGNYGYTF
TRBJ1-1,NA,TRBV6-6,TRBD1,TGTGCCAGCAGTTACTCACGAGGGACAGGGGGAGACGCTTTCTTT,CASSYSRGTGGDAFF
TRBJ2-1,NA,TRBV2,TRBD2,TGTGCCAGCGCGGTGCTAGCGGGAGCGAGTGAGCAGTTCTTC,CASAVLAGASEQFF
TRBJ1-3,NA,TRBV9,NA,TGTGCCAGCAGCGTAGTCTATGGAGAAGGAAACACCATATATTTT,CASSVVYGEGNTIYF
TRBJ1-6,NA,TRBV6-5,NA,TGTGCCAGCAGTTACTCGTTCAGTTATAATTCACCCCTCCACTTT,CASSYSFSYNSPLHF
TRBJ2-3,NA,TRBV9,TRBD2,TGTGCCAGCAGCTTTAGCGGGGGGACAGATACGCAGTATTTT,CASSFSGGTDTQYF
TRBJ2-7,NA,TRBV11-3,NA,TGTGCCAGCAGCTTAGCAGGTACCTACGAGCAGTACTTC,CASSLAGTYEQYF
TRBJ1-1,NA,TRBV6-1,NA,TGTGCCAGCAGTGAAGCTCCGGGGACATCATTCGGAGCTTTCTTT,CASSEAPGTSFGAFF
TRBJ2-7,NA,TRBV5-1,TRBD2,TGCGCCAGCAGCCGGACTAGCGGGGGCTCCTACGAGCAGTACTTC,CASSRTSGGSYEQYF
TRBJ1-2,NA,TRBV6-5,NA,TGTGCCAGCAGTTACGCCCAGGGCCTGGATGGCTACACCTTC,CASSYAQGLDGYTF
TRBJ1-6,NA,TRBV18,TRBD1,TGTGCCAGCTCACCATCCTCAGGACAGGCACTTCTCTCAGGCAATTCACCCCTCCACTTT,CASSPSSGQALLSGNSPLHF
TRBJ2-3,NA,TRBV5-1,TRBD1,TGCGCCAGCAGCTTGAGCGGGACAGGGCCAGATACGCAGTATTTT,CASSLSGTGPDTQYF
TRBJ2-3,NA,TRBV11-2,NA,TGTGCCAGCAGCTTATTGGCGGGGAGCACAGATACGCAGTATTTT,CASSLLAGSTDTQYF
TRBJ1-2,few,TRBV2,NA,TGTGCCAGCAGCCTCATGGGCGGCTACACCTTC,CASSLMGGYTF
TRBJ2-1,NA,TRBV5-1,TRBD2,TGCGCCAGCAGCCTGACTAGCGGGGGGCACAATGAGCAGTTCTTC,CASSLTSGGHNEQFF
TRBJ2-7,NA,TRBV19,TRBD1,TGTGCCAGTAGAGACCGGGACAGGGTTTTCGACGAGCAGTACTTC,CASRDRDRVFDEQYF
TRBJ2-3,NA,TRBV9,TRBD2,TGTGCCAGCAGCGTAGACGGGGGGGCTTCGAGCACAGATACGCAGTATTTT,CASSVDGGASSTDTQYF
TRBJ2-5,NA,TRBV4-1,TRBD2,TGCGCCAGCAGCCACGCTCTCACTAGCGGCTACCGAGAGACCCAGTACTTC,CASSHALTSGYRETQYF
TRBJ1-6,NA,TRBV5-1,TRBD1,TGCGCCAGCAGCCTTAATGGACAGGGGGCGAATTCACCCCTCCACTTT,CASSLNGQGANSPLHF
TRBJ2-5,NA,TRBV4-1,TRBD2,TGCGCCAGCAGCCATGATCTAGCGGGAGAGGTAGGAGAGACCCAGTACTTC,CASSHDLAGEVGETQYF
TRBJ2-1,few,TRBV9,TRBD1,TGTGCCAGCAGCGTCGGGACCCACGCAGGGGGTGAGCAGTTCTTC,CASSVGTHAGGEQFF
TRBJ1-4,NA,TRBV6-1,NA,TGTGCCAGCAGCTGGATGGGCAGTGCGGGAAAACTGTTTTTT,CASSWMGSAGKLFF
TRBJ1-2,once,TRBV10-3,NA,TGTGCCATCAGTGAGTCGCAGGGCGGCGGCTACACCTTC,CAISESQGGGYTF
TRBJ2-7,NA,TRBV5-4,NA,TGTGCCAGCAGCTTCGACAGAACCTACGAGCAGTACTTC,CASSFDRTYEQYF
TRBJ1-5,NA,TRBV2,NA,TGTGCCAGCAGTGAAGACAGGGATCAATGGCTCCAGCATTTT,CASSEDRDQWLQHF
TRBJ2-1,NA,TRBV28,TRBD2,TGTGCCAGCAGTTTATATCGACTAGCGGGGTCCTACAATGAGCAGTTCTTC,CASSLYRLAGSYNEQFF
TRBJ2-1,NA,TRBV13,NA,TGTGCCAGCAGATCGGGGGAGTACAATGAGCAGTTCTTC,CASRSGEYNEQFF
TRBJ1-4,once,TRBV5-1,TRBD1,TGCGCCAGCAGCTTCCGGGACAGCAGATTTGCAACTAATGAAAAACTGTTTTTT,CASSFRDSRFATNEKLFF
TRBJ1-4,NA,TRBV5-1,TRBD1,TGCGCCAGCAGCTTGGCCAGGGGGGCCGAAGAAAAACTGTTTTTT,CASSLARGAEEKLFF
TRBJ1-1,NA,TRBV6-6,NA,TGTGCCAGCAGTTGGGCGGAGGGGAACACTGAAGCTTTCTTT,CASSWAEGNTEAFF
TRBJ1-2,NA,TRBV5-4,TRBD1,TGTGCCAGCAGCTCCCCCCGGGACAGGGAGGGGTGCGGCTACACCTTC,CASSSPRDREGCGYTF
TRBJ1-2,NA,TRBV6-5,NA,TGTGCCAGCAGTTACTCCGCCGGGGGAGGCTACACCTTC,CASSYSAGGGYTF
TRBJ1-1,NA,TRBV2,NA,TGTGCCAGCAGGGTCAGGGTGATGAACACTGAAGCTTTCTTT,CASRVRVMNTEAFF
TRBJ1-2,NA,TRBV7-9,NA,TGTTCCAGCAGCAGACCGGGAGTTGGCTACACCTTC,CSSSRPGVGYTF
TRBJ2-3,NA,TRBV7-2,NA,TGTGCCAGCAGCCTAGTCCGGGATACGCAGTATTTT,CASSLVRDTQYF
TRBJ2-7,NA,TRBV6-5,TRBD1,TGTGCCAGCAGTTCGTGGGCAGGGGGCCGCTACGAGCAGTACTTC,CASSSWAGGRYEQYF
TRBJ1-2,NA,TRBV6-6,NA,TGTGCCAGCAATCAGTGGGTGGGGGCTGGCTACACCTTC,CASNQWVGAGYTF
TRBJ1-6,NA,TRBV28,TRBD1,TGTGCCAGCATCAGAGGGACAGGGGTACGGCGACCCCTCCACTTT,CASIRGTGVRRPLHF
TRBJ1-2,NA,TRBV4-2,NA,TGTGCCAGCAGCCAAGATCCCAACCCCCTGGAGGGCTACACCTTC,CASSQDPNPLEGYTF
TRBJ1-5,NA,TRBV7-8,NA,TGTGCCAGCAGCCTCGGACGGGGGAATCAGCCCCAGCATTTT,CASSLGRGNQPQHF
TRBJ1-1,once,TRBV7-6,TRBD1,TGTGCCAGCAGCTCGGGACAGCGAGCTTTCTTT,CASSSGQRAFF
TRBJ2-2,NA,TRBV9,TRBD2,TGTGCCAGCAGCGTAGGCGGGGGGGCTTTCGGGGAGCTGTTTTTT,CASSVGGGAFGELFF
TRBJ2-7,NA,TRBV18,TRBD2,TGTGCCAGCTCACCGAGCGGGAGGGCCCTCTACGAGCAGTACTTC,CASSPSGRALYEQYF